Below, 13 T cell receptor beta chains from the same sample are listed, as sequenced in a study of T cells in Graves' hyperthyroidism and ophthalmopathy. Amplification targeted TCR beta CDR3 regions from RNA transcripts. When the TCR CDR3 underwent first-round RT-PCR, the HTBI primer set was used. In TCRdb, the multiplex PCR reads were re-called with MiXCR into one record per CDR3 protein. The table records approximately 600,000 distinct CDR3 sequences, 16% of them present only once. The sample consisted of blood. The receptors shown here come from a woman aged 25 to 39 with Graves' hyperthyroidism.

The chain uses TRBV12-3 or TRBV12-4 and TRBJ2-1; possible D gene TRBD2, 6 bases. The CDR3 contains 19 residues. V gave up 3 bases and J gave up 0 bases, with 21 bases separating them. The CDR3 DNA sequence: TGTGCCAGCAGTTTGGGCCCAGCGGGCCATAGGAGCTCCTACAATGAGCAGTTCTTC. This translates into CASSLGPAGHRSSYNEQFF.

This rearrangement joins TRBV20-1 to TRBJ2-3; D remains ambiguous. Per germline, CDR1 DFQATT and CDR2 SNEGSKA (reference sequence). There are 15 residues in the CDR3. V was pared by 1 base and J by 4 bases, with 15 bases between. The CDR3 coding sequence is TGCAGTGCTAGAGTCGTGAGGTCTAGGGCAGATACGCAGTATTTT. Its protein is CSARVVRSRADTQYF.

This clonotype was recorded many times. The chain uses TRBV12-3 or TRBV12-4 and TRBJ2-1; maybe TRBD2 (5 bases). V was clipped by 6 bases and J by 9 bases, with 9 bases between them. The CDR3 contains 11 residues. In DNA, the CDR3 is TGTGCCAGCAGACTAGGTACTGAGCAGTTCTTC. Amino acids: CASRLGTEQFF.

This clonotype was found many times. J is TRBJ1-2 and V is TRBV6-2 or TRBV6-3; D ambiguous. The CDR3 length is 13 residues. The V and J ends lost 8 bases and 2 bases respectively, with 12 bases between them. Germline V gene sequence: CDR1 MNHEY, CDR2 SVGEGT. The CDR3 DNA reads TGTGCCAGCTGCCGGACGGCGAACTATGGCTACACCTTC. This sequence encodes CASCRTANYGYTF.

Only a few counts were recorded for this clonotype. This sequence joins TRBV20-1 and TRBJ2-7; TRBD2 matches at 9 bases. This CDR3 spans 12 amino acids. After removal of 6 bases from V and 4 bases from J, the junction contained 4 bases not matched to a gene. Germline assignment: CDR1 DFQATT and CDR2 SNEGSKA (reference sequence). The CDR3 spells CSAPSGNYEQYF. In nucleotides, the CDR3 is TGCAGTGCGCCTAGCGGGAATTACGAGCAGTACTTC.

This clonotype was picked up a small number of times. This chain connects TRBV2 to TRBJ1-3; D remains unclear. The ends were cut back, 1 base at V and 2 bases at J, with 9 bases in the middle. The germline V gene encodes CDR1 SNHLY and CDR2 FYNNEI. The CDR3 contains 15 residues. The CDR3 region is CASSEVGSTGNTIYF. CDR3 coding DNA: TGTGCCAGCAGTGAAGTGGGGAGCACTGGAAACACCATATATTTT.

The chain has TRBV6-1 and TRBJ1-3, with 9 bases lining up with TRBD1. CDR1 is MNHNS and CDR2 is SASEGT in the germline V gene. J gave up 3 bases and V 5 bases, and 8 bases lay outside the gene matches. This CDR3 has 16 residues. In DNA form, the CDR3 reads TGTGCCAGCAGTCGCGACAGGGGGTTAAGTGGAAACACCATATATTTT. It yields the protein CASSRDRGLSGNTIYF.

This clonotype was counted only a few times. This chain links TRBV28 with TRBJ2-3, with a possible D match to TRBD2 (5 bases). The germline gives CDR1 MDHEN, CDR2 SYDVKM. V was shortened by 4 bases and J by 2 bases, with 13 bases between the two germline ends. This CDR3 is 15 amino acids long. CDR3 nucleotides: TGTGCCAGCAGTTCATCTACAGCGGACACAGATACGCAGTATTTT. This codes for CASSSSTADTDTQYF.

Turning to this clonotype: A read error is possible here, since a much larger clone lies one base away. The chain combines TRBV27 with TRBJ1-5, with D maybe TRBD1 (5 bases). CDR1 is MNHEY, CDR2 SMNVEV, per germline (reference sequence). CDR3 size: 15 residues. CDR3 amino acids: CASSLGAPSNQRQHF. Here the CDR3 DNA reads TGTGCCAGCAGTTTAGGGGCCCCTAGCAATCAGCGCCAGCATTTT.

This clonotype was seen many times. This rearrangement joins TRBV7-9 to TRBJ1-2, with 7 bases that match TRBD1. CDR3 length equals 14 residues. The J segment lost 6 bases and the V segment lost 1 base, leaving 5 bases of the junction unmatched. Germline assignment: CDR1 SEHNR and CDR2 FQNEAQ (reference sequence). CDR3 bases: TGTGCCAGCAGCTTAGACCTCACAGGGGATGGCTACACCTTC. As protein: CASSLDLTGDGYTF.

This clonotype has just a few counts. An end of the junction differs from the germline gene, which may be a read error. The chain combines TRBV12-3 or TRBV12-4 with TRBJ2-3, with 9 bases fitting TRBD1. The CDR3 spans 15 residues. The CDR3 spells CASSKRGQGTGTQYF. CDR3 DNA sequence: TGTGCCAGCAGTAAGCGGGGACAGGGCACAGGTACGCAGTATTTT.

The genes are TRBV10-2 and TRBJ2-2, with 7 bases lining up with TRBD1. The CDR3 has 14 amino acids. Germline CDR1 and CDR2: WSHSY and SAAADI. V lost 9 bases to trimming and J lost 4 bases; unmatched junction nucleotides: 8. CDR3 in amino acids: CASDRDSGTGELFF. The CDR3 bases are TGCGCCAGTGACCGGGACAGCGGCACCGGGGAGCTGTTTTTT.

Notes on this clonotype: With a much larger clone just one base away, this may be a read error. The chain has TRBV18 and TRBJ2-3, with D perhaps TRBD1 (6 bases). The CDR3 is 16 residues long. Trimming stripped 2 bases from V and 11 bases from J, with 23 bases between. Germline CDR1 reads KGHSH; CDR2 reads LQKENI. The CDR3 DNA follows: TGTGCCAGCTCACCAAAGGACAGCCGGGCTCTCCCTCGGCAGTATTTT. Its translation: CASSPKDSRALPRQYF. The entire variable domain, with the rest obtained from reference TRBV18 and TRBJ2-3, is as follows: NAGVMQNPRHLVRRRGQEARLRCSPMKGHSHVYWYRQLPEEGLKFMVYLQKENIIDESGMPKERFSAEFPKEGPSILRIQQVVRGDSAAYFCASSPKDSRALPRQYFGPGTRLTVL.